This is a list of T cell receptor beta chains from one sample in a study of blood T cell repertoires in COVID-19. Data came from immunoSEQ multiplex PCR; TCRdb stores just in-frame clones and leaves some out. The data hold under 500,000 clones, with 85% to 90% observed a single time. The sample taken for sequencing was PBMCs or T cells enriched from blood (not recorded which). The origin of the receptors is a man aged 25 to 45 who had recovered from COVID-19. Each CDR3 is given with its conserved first and last residue. A D gene is named only where the DNA matches it firmly. Clone size is stated in some rows and not others, as once, few, many or a class when expanded.

d_gene: NA; j_gene: TRBJ1-1; v_gene: TRBV7-9; abundance: NA; CDR3nt: TGTGCCAGCAGCTTAACCGGGAACACTGAAGCTTTCTTT; CDR3aa: CASSLTGNTEAFF
d_gene: NA; j_gene: TRBJ2-2; v_gene: TRBV3-1/TRBV3-2; abundance: once; CDR3nt: TGTGCCAGCAGCCAAGCAGGCAGGGACTTAGGTCACGGGGAGCTGTTTTTT; CDR3aa: CASSQAGRDLGHGELFF
d_gene: NA; j_gene: TRBJ2-7; v_gene: TRBV14; abundance: NA; CDR3nt: TGTGCCAGCAGTCGAGGTGGGGAGAAGGCCTACGAGCAGTACTTC; CDR3aa: CASSRGGEKAYEQYF
d_gene: TRBD1; j_gene: TRBJ1-6; v_gene: TRBV19; abundance: once; CDR3nt: TGTGCCAGTAGAAACGGACAGGGAATGAATTCACCCCTCCACTTT; CDR3aa: CASRNGQGMNSPLHF
d_gene: TRBD2; j_gene: TRBJ2-2; v_gene: TRBV7-8; abundance: once; CDR3nt: TGTGCCAGCAGTCGCCTCCGACTAGCGGGAGTAGGGGAGCTGTTTTTT; CDR3aa: CASSRLRLAGVGELFF
d_gene: NA; j_gene: TRBJ1-1; v_gene: TRBV6-5; abundance: NA; CDR3nt: TGTGCCAGCAGTTACTCCGGGGGGGGTGAAGCTTTCTTT; CDR3aa: CASSYSGGGEAFF
d_gene: TRBD2; j_gene: TRBJ2-1; v_gene: TRBV9; abundance: NA; CDR3nt: TGTGCCAGCAGCGTTTCTAGCGGGTTCTTTGGTAATGAGCAGTTCTTC; CDR3aa: CASSVSSGFFGNEQFF
d_gene: NA; j_gene: TRBJ2-2; v_gene: TRBV7-3; abundance: NA; CDR3nt: TGTGCCAGCAGCTTATTTGCCAGGGGCACCGGGGAGCTGTTTTTT; CDR3aa: CASSLFARGTGELFF
d_gene: NA; j_gene: TRBJ2-1; v_gene: TRBV28; abundance: NA; CDR3nt: TGTGCCAGCAGTCCCGGAGGGGTCAGCTCCTACAATGAGCAGTTCTTC; CDR3aa: CASSPGGVSSYNEQFF
d_gene: TRBD1; j_gene: TRBJ1-6; v_gene: TRBV11-2; abundance: NA; CDR3nt: TGTGCCAGCAACGACAGGGACAATTCACCCCTCCACTTT; CDR3aa: CASNDRDNSPLHF
d_gene: TRBD2; j_gene: TRBJ2-1; v_gene: TRBV2; abundance: NA; CDR3nt: TGTGCCAGCAGTGAAAGTCGGGAGGGCCCCTTGAAAGAGCAGTTCTTC; CDR3aa: CASSESREGPLKEQFF
d_gene: NA; j_gene: TRBJ1-3; v_gene: TRBV6-6; abundance: NA; CDR3nt: TGTGCCAGCAGTTACTCGATACAGGGCTCTGGAAACACCATATATTTT; CDR3aa: CASSYSIQGSGNTIYF
d_gene: NA; j_gene: TRBJ2-5; v_gene: TRBV6-1; abundance: once; CDR3nt: TGTGCCAGCAGTGAATACGGACGTGGGGGGGAGACCCAGTACTTC; CDR3aa: CASSEYGRGGETQYF
d_gene: TRBD1; j_gene: TRBJ1-1; v_gene: TRBV27; abundance: NA; CDR3nt: TGTGCCAGCAGTTCACAGGGGATGAACACTGAAGCTTTCTTT; CDR3aa: CASSSQGMNTEAFF